A selection of T cell receptor beta chains follows, all from one sample in a study of blood T cell repertoires in COVID-19. Profiled with immunoSEQ multiplex PCR; TCRdb holds only in-frame clones, not every one. This sample carries fewer than 150,000 clones, 90% of them seen once, and the ten largest clones take roughly 11%. The sequenced sample was peripheral blood. Receptors were obtained from a woman older than 75 with acute or convalescent COVID-19. Each CDR3 is given with its conserved first and last residue. The D gene is left open where the match is weak. A clone size is listed for some rows: how often the clone was seen (once, few, many), or a class if it is expanded.

cdr3_nt: TGTGCCTGGAGTCAGGGATTTATGGGTAACTATGGCTACACCTTC
cdr3_aa: CAWSQGFMGNYGYTF
d_call: .
j_call: TRBJ1-2
v_call: TRBV30
clone_size: once

cdr3_nt: TGTGCCAGCAGCCGGTCAGGGGTGGCAGCTTTCTTT
cdr3_aa: CASSRSGVAAFF
d_call: .
j_call: TRBJ1-1
v_call: TRBV3-1/TRBV3-2
clone_size: .

cdr3_nt: TGTGCCAGCAGCCCCGGGACAGTCACAGATACGCAGTATTTT
cdr3_aa: CASSPGTVTDTQYF
d_call: TRBD1
j_call: TRBJ2-3
v_call: TRBV7-3
clone_size: .

cdr3_nt: TGCGCCAGCAGCTCGGGCTCGGGACAGTTTAGCAATCAGCCCCAGCATTTT
cdr3_aa: CASSSGSGQFSNQPQHF
d_call: TRBD1
j_call: TRBJ1-5
v_call: TRBV5-1
clone_size: .

cdr3_nt: TGTGCCAGCAGCTTGTCGGGGAGCCAAGAGACCCAGTACTTC
cdr3_aa: CASSLSGSQETQYF
d_call: .
j_call: TRBJ2-5
v_call: TRBV5-4
clone_size: .

cdr3_nt: TGTGCCAGCAGTTCGGTCTATGGCTACACCTTC
cdr3_aa: CASSSVYGYTF
d_call: .
j_call: TRBJ1-2
v_call: TRBV25-1
clone_size: .

cdr3_nt: TGCGCCAGCAGCTCTCAAGGGGGCCCCTACAATGAGCAGTTCTTC
cdr3_aa: CASSSQGGPYNEQFF
d_call: TRBD1
j_call: TRBJ2-1
v_call: TRBV5-1
clone_size: few

cdr3_nt: TGCAGTGCTCCCGGTCTTTATGGCTACACCTTC
cdr3_aa: CSAPGLYGYTF
d_call: .
j_call: TRBJ1-2
v_call: TRBV20-1
clone_size: once

cdr3_nt: TGCGCCAGCAGCCAAGGAAACGGTAACTATGGCTACACCTTC
cdr3_aa: CASSQGNGNYGYTF
d_call: .
j_call: TRBJ1-2
v_call: TRBV4-1
clone_size: .

cdr3_nt: TGTGCCAGTAGTAGGGGACTAGCGAGTAGCACAGATACGCAGTATTTT
cdr3_aa: CASSRGLASSTDTQYF
d_call: TRBD2
j_call: TRBJ2-3
v_call: TRBV19
clone_size: .

cdr3_nt: TGCGCCAGCAGCTTGGAAGGCAGGGATATTTCACCCCTCCACTTT
cdr3_aa: CASSLEGRDISPLHF
d_call: .
j_call: TRBJ1-6
v_call: TRBV5-1
clone_size: .

cdr3_nt: TGTGCCAGCTCACCGGGACAGGGGGTCTTAAATGAGCAGTTCTTC
cdr3_aa: CASSPGQGVLNEQFF
d_call: TRBD1
j_call: TRBJ2-1
v_call: TRBV18
clone_size: .

cdr3_nt: TGCGCCAGCAGCTTACAGGGTTCCTACAATGAGCAGTTCTTC
cdr3_aa: CASSLQGSYNEQFF
d_call: .
j_call: TRBJ2-1
v_call: TRBV5-1
clone_size: .

cdr3_nt: TGCGCCAGCTCGAGAGGGGGCCCTAACTATGGCTACACCTTC
cdr3_aa: CASSRGGPNYGYTF
d_call: TRBD1
j_call: TRBJ1-2
v_call: TRBV5-1
clone_size: .

cdr3_nt: TGTGCCAGCAGTGACAGGGGGCCAAGAAACACCATATATTTT
cdr3_aa: CASSDRGPRNTIYF
d_call: TRBD1
j_call: TRBJ1-3
v_call: TRBV2
clone_size: once

cdr3_nt: TGCGCCAGCAGCTTGGGCGGGACGCAGGCCTACGAGCAGTACTTC
cdr3_aa: CASSLGGTQAYEQYF
d_call: .
j_call: TRBJ2-7
v_call: TRBV5-1
clone_size: .

cdr3_nt: TGCGCCAGCAGCTTGGGGCAGGCCAACTATGGCTACACCTTC
cdr3_aa: CASSLGQANYGYTF
d_call: .
j_call: TRBJ1-2
v_call: TRBV5-1
clone_size: .

cdr3_nt: TGTGCCAGCAGCTTAACACGGGATGGCACTGAAGCTTTCTTT
cdr3_aa: CASSLTRDGTEAFF
d_call: .
j_call: TRBJ1-1
v_call: TRBV7-3
clone_size: .

cdr3_nt: TGTGCCAGCAGTTTCGGGTATGGCTACACCTTC
cdr3_aa: CASSFGYGYTF
d_call: .
j_call: TRBJ1-2
v_call: TRBV12-3/TRBV12-4
clone_size: .

cdr3_nt: TGCAGTGCTCGGGTTGGCTATGGCTACACCTTC
cdr3_aa: CSARVGYGYTF
d_call: .
j_call: TRBJ1-2
v_call: TRBV20-1
clone_size: .

cdr3_nt: TGTGCCAGCAGCCACAGGTCCCGTGGCCTGAACACTGAAGCTTTCTTT
cdr3_aa: CASSHRSRGLNTEAFF
d_call: .
j_call: TRBJ1-1
v_call: TRBV3-1/TRBV3-2
clone_size: .

cdr3_nt: TGTGCCAGCAGCCCGAGACAGGGTGGGAACACTGAAGCTTTCTTT
cdr3_aa: CASSPRQGGNTEAFF
d_call: TRBD1
j_call: TRBJ1-1
v_call: TRBV7-9
clone_size: .

cdr3_nt: TGTGCCAGCAGTTTGCGGGCAGTCGGAAACACCATATATTTT
cdr3_aa: CASSLRAVGNTIYF
d_call: .
j_call: TRBJ1-3
v_call: TRBV28
clone_size: .

cdr3_nt: TGCGCCAGCAGCCAGCCCTTTCGGGTTGGCACTGAAGCTTTCTTT
cdr3_aa: CASSQPFRVGTEAFF
d_call: .
j_call: TRBJ1-1
v_call: TRBV4-1
clone_size: .

cdr3_nt: TGTGCCAGCAGCTTACAGGGAGGGAATCAGCCCCAGCATTTT
cdr3_aa: CASSLQGGNQPQHF
d_call: .
j_call: TRBJ1-5
v_call: TRBV5-5
clone_size: .

cdr3_nt: TGTGCCAGCAGTAGGGGACTAGCGGGGGCCTACGAGCAGTACTTC
cdr3_aa: CASSRGLAGAYEQYF
d_call: TRBD2
j_call: TRBJ2-7
v_call: TRBV27
clone_size: .

cdr3_nt: TGTGCCAGCAGTTTAGAGTCGGGTCAGCCCCAGCATTTT
cdr3_aa: CASSLESGQPQHF
d_call: .
j_call: TRBJ1-5
v_call: TRBV12-3/TRBV12-4
clone_size: .

cdr3_nt: TGTGCCAGCGGGATCCAGGGCTTCTATGGCTACACCTTC
cdr3_aa: CASGIQGFYGYTF
d_call: .
j_call: TRBJ1-2
v_call: TRBV12-3/TRBV12-4
clone_size: .

cdr3_nt: TGTGCCAGCAGTTTACTGCGGGGGGGCATGGAGACCCAGTACTTC
cdr3_aa: CASSLLRGGMETQYF
d_call: TRBD2
j_call: TRBJ2-5
v_call: TRBV27
clone_size: .

cdr3_nt: TGTGCCAGCAGCGTTAGATCCTTCATGAACACTGAAGCTTTCTTT
cdr3_aa: CASSVRSFMNTEAFF
d_call: .
j_call: TRBJ1-1
v_call: TRBV9
clone_size: .

cdr3_nt: TGTGCCAGCAGTTACAGACAGGGGACCCGCTATGGCTACACCTTC
cdr3_aa: CASSYRQGTRYGYTF
d_call: TRBD1
j_call: TRBJ1-2
v_call: TRBV2
clone_size: .

cdr3_nt: TGCAGTGCTAGAGGGACAGCCGAGCAGTACTTC
cdr3_aa: CSARGTAEQYF
d_call: .
j_call: TRBJ2-7
v_call: TRBV20-1
clone_size: .

cdr3_nt: TGTGCCAGCAGCTCAGGACTTTCTATAAATACAGATACGCAGTATTTT
cdr3_aa: CASSSGLSINTDTQYF
d_call: .
j_call: TRBJ2-3
v_call: TRBV2
clone_size: .

cdr3_nt: TGTGCCAGCAGTAGAGGACAGCTCAATTCACCCCTCCACTTT
cdr3_aa: CASSRGQLNSPLHF
d_call: .
j_call: TRBJ1-6
v_call: TRBV25-1
clone_size: .

cdr3_nt: TGTGCCAGTAGTGTGACAGGGATGAACACTGAAGCTTTCTTT
cdr3_aa: CASSVTGMNTEAFF
d_call: TRBD1
j_call: TRBJ1-1
v_call: TRBV19
clone_size: .

cdr3_nt: TGTGCCAGCAGCTTAAGTAACAGCTACAATGAGCAGTTCTTC
cdr3_aa: CASSLSNSYNEQFF
d_call: .
j_call: TRBJ2-1
v_call: TRBV7-3
clone_size: few

cdr3_nt: TGTGCCAGCTCACCACCGGGCAGGGGAAGCTACGAGCAGTACTTC
cdr3_aa: CASSPPGRGSYEQYF
d_call: .
j_call: TRBJ2-7
v_call: TRBV18
clone_size: once

cdr3_nt: TGTGCCACCCAACCAGGTCTCTCCTACGAGCAGTACTTC
cdr3_aa: CATQPGLSYEQYF
d_call: .
j_call: TRBJ2-7
v_call: TRBV10-3
clone_size: .

cdr3_nt: TGTGCCAGCAGCCTAAAGGGACAGGGAGTAGCCGGGGAGCTGTTTTTT
cdr3_aa: CASSLKGQGVAGELFF
d_call: TRBD1
j_call: TRBJ2-2
v_call: TRBV5-4
clone_size: .

cdr3_nt: TGTGCCAGCAGTCCCGCGAACAGGCCTTCTAACTATGGCTACACCTTC
cdr3_aa: CASSPANRPSNYGYTF
d_call: .
j_call: TRBJ1-2
v_call: TRBV27
clone_size: once

cdr3_nt: TGTGCCAGCTCACCCGGGGACGAGCAGTACTTC
cdr3_aa: CASSPGDEQYF
d_call: .
j_call: TRBJ2-7
v_call: TRBV18
clone_size: .

cdr3_nt: TGTGCCAGCAGCCCAGGAGGGGACAGGGAGCAGTTCTTC
cdr3_aa: CASSPGGDREQFF
d_call: TRBD1
j_call: TRBJ2-1
v_call: TRBV11-2
clone_size: once

cdr3_nt: TGTGCCAGCAGCCCAGGTGGTGTGGTCACTGAAGCTTTCTTT
cdr3_aa: CASSPGGVVTEAFF
d_call: .
j_call: TRBJ1-1
v_call: TRBV7-3
clone_size: few

cdr3_nt: TGTGCCAGCAGCCAAACCCCGGGGGTCGATGGCTACACCTTC
cdr3_aa: CASSQTPGVDGYTF
d_call: .
j_call: TRBJ1-2
v_call: TRBV16
clone_size: once

cdr3_nt: TGTGCCAGCAGCCAGTACCGGACTGACCAAGAGACCCAGTACTTC
cdr3_aa: CASSQYRTDQETQYF
d_call: .
j_call: TRBJ2-5
v_call: TRBV7-9
clone_size: .

cdr3_nt: TGCGCCAGCAGCGGAGTTTCTGGAGAGACCCAGTACTTC
cdr3_aa: CASSGVSGETQYF
d_call: .
j_call: TRBJ2-5
v_call: TRBV5-1
clone_size: .

cdr3_nt: TGCGCCAGCAGCCCAGGACTAGCGGGGGGCAAGCAGTTCTTC
cdr3_aa: CASSPGLAGGKQFF
d_call: TRBD2
j_call: TRBJ2-1
v_call: TRBV5-1
clone_size: .

cdr3_nt: TGTGCCAGCAGCCCTAGGTCAGGGGGCCCAGTCAATGAGCAGTTCTTC
cdr3_aa: CASSPRSGGPVNEQFF
d_call: TRBD1
j_call: TRBJ2-1
v_call: TRBV7-3
clone_size: .